These 9 T cell receptor beta chains came from one sample sequenced in a study of shared clonotypes between healthy human individuals. Here immunoSEQ multiplex PCR was the method, and the copy in TCRdb shows in-frame clones only, minus some. Here the sample spans millions of clones, approximately 94% being singletons. Naive CD8 cells were CD45RO-negative, positively selected for CCR7, excluding terminally differentiated effector memory CD45RA+ cells. Material: naive CD8+ T cells from PBMCs. The source is a man younger than 35 in good health. Some clones in this sample may be carry-over from other donors' samples.

The rearrangement joins TRBV9 to TRBJ2-2, with TRBD2 identical over 7 bases. CDR1 is SGDLS, CDR2 YYNGEE, per germline. The CDR3 is made up of 16 amino acids. The V gene end was trimmed by 2 bases and the J gene end by 6 bases; junction bases not matched to a gene: 10. CDR3 sequence reads: CASSVGGGPESGELFF. CDR3 sequence (DNA): TGTGCCAGCAGCGTCGGGGGAGGGCCGGAGTCCGGGGAGCTGTTTTTT. Variable domain in full (rest from reference TRBV9 and TRBJ2-2): DSGVTQTPKHLITATGQRVTLRCSPRSGDLSVYWYQQSLDQGLQFLIQYYNGEERAKGNILERFSAQQFPDLHSELNLSSLELGDSALYFCASSVGGGPESGELFFGEGSRLTVL.

This sequence joins TRBV23-1 and TRBJ2-7; D may be TRBD1 (6 bases). TRBV23-1 is given ORF status, its function remaining uncertain. The V end lost 7 bases, the J end lost 6 bases, and 13 bases lay between the germline ends. The CDR3 runs to 12 residues. In DNA, the CDR3 is TGCGCCAGCACAACAGGGTTCGGCGAGCAGTACTTC. As protein: CASTTGFGEQYF.

The CDR3 loop is CASGFADQGRKLFF. The CDR3 DNA reads as TGCGCCAGCGGGTTCGCGGATCAGGGGAGGAAACTGTTTTTT. V gene TRBV4-1 combines with J gene TRBJ1-4; D might be TRBD1 (6 bases). Between the trimmed V and J ends, which lost 8 bases and 11 bases, there was a span of 21 bases. Per the germline V gene, CDR1 is MGHRA and CDR2 is YSYEKL. CDR3 length equals 14 residues.

In its sample, this clone was seen once. The same CDR3 can be traced to other DNA sequences in this sample. The rearrangement uses TRBV5-1 and TRBJ1-2; D not certain. CDR1 SGHRS and CDR2 YFSETQ come from the germline V gene. V lost 0 bases and J lost 7, with 7 bases in between. This CDR3 is 12 amino acids long. The CDR3 here is CASSLAGGGYTF. In nucleotides, the CDR3 is TGCGCCAGCAGCTTGGCCGGCGGTGGCTACACCTTC. The variable domain in full, with the rest retrieved from reference TRBV5-1 and TRBJ1-2, is KAGVTQTPRYLIKTRGQQVTLSCSPISGHRSVSWYQQTPGQGLQFLFEYFSETQRNKGNFPGRFSGRQFSNSRSEMNVSTLELGDSALYLCASSLAGGGYTFGSGTRLTVV.

CDR3 in amino acids: CASSFLSTQGQETQYF. For the CDR3, the DNA is TGTGCCAGCAGTTTTCTGAGCACACAGGGCCAAGAGACCCAGTACTTC. The rearrangement uses TRBV27 and TRBJ2-5, with D perhaps TRBD1 (6 bases). V was trimmed by 3 bases and J by 1 base, leaving 15 bases between them. Germline V gene lookup returns CDR1 MNHEY and CDR2 SMNVEV (reference sequence). This CDR3 spans 16 amino acids.

The gene calls are TRBV5-1 and TRBJ2-1; D call uncertain. V was cut by 2 bases and J by 4 bases, with 7 bases left in between. Germline CDR1 reads SGHRS; CDR2 reads YFSETQ. The CDR3 totals 13 residues. The chain's CDR3 is CASSFAGYNEQFF. CDR3 sequence (DNA): TGCGCCAGCAGCTTTGCCGGGTACAATGAGCAGTTCTTC.

The V gene is TRBV19, the J gene TRBJ2-7, with D unresolved. V gave up 0 bases and J gave up 1 base, with 7 bases separating them. This CDR3 is 14 amino acids long. Germline CDR1 LNHDA, CDR2 SQIVND (reference sequence). Here the CDR3 DNA reads TGTGCCAGTAGTATAGATGCAGTTTCCTACGAGCAGTACTTC. It translates to CASSIDAVSYEQYF.

The chain uses TRBV5-1 and TRBJ2-2; 8 bases are shared with TRBD2. From germline, CDR1 is SGHRS and CDR2 YFSETQ. V was clipped by 4 bases and J by 8 bases; unmatched bases: 4. The length of the CDR3 is 13 residues. The CDR3 DNA is TGCGCCAGCAGCATCGCGGGAGGAGGGGAGCTGTTTTTT. Its translation: CASSIAGGGELFF.

The chain combines TRBV13 with TRBJ2-7; 14 bases fit TRBD2. The length of the CDR3 is 18 residues. In germline, CDR1 is PRHDT, CDR2 FYEKMQ (reference sequence). V dropped 2 bases and J dropped 2; count of bases not matched to a gene: 8. The CDR3 DNA reads TGTGCCAGCAGCTTAAGGTCGGGACTAGCGGGGGCCCCCTACGAGCAGTACTTC. Translated: CASSLRSGLAGAPYEQYF.